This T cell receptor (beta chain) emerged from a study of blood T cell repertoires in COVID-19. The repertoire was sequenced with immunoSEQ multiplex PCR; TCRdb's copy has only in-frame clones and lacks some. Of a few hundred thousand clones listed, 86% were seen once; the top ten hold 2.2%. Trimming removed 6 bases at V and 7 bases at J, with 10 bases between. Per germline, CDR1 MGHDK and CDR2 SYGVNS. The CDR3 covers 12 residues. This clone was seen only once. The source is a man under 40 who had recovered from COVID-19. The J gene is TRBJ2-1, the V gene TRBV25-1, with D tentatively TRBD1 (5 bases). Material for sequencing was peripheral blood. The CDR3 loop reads CASRARVNEQFF. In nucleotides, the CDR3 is TGTGCCAGCAGGGCCAGGGTAAATGAGCAGTTCTTC. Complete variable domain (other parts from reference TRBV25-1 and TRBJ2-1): EADIYQTPRYLVIGTGKKITLECSQTMGHDKMYWYQQDPGMELHLIHYSYGVNSTEKGDLSSESTVSRIRTEHFPLTLESARPSHTSQYLCASRARVNEQFFGPGTRLTVL.